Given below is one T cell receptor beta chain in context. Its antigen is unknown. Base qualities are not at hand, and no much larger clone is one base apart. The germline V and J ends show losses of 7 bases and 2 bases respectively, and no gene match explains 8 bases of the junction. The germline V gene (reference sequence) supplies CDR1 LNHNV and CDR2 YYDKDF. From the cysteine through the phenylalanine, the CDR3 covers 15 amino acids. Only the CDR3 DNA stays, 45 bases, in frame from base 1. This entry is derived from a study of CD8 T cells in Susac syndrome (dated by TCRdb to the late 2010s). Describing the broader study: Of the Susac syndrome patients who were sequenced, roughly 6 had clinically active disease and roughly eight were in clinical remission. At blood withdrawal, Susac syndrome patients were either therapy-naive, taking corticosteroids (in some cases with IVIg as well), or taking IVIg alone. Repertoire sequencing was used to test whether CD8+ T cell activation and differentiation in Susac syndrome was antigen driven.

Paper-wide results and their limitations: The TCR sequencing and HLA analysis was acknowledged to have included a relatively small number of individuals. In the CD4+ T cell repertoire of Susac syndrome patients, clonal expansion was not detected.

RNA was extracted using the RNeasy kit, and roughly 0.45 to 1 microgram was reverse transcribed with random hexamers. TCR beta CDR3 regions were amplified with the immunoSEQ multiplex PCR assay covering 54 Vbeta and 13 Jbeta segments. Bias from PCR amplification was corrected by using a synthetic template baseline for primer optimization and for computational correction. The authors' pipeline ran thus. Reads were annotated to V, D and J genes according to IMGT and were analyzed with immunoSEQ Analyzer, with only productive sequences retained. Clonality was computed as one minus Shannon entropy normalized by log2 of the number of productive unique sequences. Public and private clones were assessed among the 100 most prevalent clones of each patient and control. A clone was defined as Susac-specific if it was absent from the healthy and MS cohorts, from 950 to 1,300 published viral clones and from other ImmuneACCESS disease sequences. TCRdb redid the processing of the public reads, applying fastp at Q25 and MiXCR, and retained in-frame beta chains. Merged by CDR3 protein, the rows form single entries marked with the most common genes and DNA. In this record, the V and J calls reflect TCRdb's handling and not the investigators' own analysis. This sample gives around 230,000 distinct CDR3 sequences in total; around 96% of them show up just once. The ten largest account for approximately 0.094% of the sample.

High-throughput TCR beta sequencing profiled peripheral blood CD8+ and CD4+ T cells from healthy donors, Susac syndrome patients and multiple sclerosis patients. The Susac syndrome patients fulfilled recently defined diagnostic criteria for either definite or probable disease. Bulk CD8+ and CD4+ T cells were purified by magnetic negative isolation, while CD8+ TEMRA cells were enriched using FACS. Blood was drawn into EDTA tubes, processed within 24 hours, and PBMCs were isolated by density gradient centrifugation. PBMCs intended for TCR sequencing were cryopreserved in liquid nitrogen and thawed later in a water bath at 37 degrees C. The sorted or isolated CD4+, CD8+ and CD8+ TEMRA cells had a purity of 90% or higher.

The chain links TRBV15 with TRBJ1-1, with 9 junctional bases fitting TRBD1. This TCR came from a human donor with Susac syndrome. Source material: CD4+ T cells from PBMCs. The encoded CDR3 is CATTQWDRVNTEAFF. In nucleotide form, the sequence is TGTGCCACCACTCAATGGGACAGGGTTAACACTGAAGCTTTCTTT.